The 29 T cell receptor beta chains listed next were all sequenced from one sample in a study of shared clonotypes between healthy human individuals. Generated by immunoSEQ multiplex PCR, the TCRdb table keeps only in-frame clones and is missing some. The profile shows about 980,000 clones, over 75% of them singletons. Material: memory CD4+ T cells sorted from blood. Subset here: CD45RA-negative fraction. The receptors shown here come from a man aged 18 to 29 in good health.

The rearrangement joins TRBV18 to TRBJ2-7, with D unresolved. This CDR3 spans 13 amino acids. V was pared by 2 bases and J by 6 bases, with 11 bases between. Looked up from germline, CDR1 is KGHSH and CDR2 is LQKENI. The CDR3 DNA is TGTGCCAGCTCACCAATGGCTGGGTCCGAGCAGTACTTC. It codes for CASSPMAGSEQYF.

The chain employs TRBV10-1 and TRBJ1-2, with D tentatively TRBD1 (5 bases). CDR3 size: 13 residues. Germline values: CDR1 WNHNN, CDR2 SYGVQD (reference sequence). V was pared by 6 bases and J by 2 bases, with 10 bases between. The CDR3 DNA is TGCGCCAGCAGCCCCGACAGAAACTATGGCTACACCTTC. This sequence encodes CASSPDRNYGYTF.

The chain employs TRBV27 and TRBJ1-5; D possibly corresponds to TRBD1 (5 bases). The CDR3 is 14 amino acids. Trimming took 5 bases from V and 7 from J, leaving 15 bases between them. CDR1 and CDR2 (germline): MNHEY, SMNVEV (reference sequence). The CDR3 DNA reads as TGTGCCAGCAGTCCCCTTGGGGGATGGCAGCCCCAGCATTTT. Translating gives CASSPLGGWQPQHF.

The chain uses TRBV2 and TRBJ1-4, with 9 bases matching TRBD1. Germline lookup yields CDR1 SNHLY and CDR2 FYNNEI. V gave up 8 bases and J gave up 8 bases; unmatched junction bases: 9. The CDR3 is made up of 14 amino acids. The CDR3 DNA reads TGTGCCAGCGGACCGGGACAGGGACCCGAAAAACTGTTTTTT. Amino acids: CASGPGQGPEKLFF.

The J gene is TRBJ2-3, the V gene TRBV2, with TRBD2 identical over 14 bases. The CDR3 contains 15 residues. CDR1 is SNHLY and CDR2 is FYNNEI in the germline V gene. J lost 7 bases, V lost 4 bases, and 4 bases had no gene match. CDR3 DNA sequence: TGTGCCAGCAGTGTGACTAGCGGGGGGGCGAATACGCAGTATTTT. It encodes CASSVTSGGANTQYF.

V and J are TRBV7-2 and TRBJ2-3, with D maybe TRBD1 (6 bases). The CDR3 length is 15 residues. Per the germline V gene, CDR1 is SGHTA and CDR2 is FQGNSA. Trimming took 4 bases from V and 2 from J, leaving 13 bases between them. As DNA, the CDR3 is TGTGCCAGCAGCTCGAGGGACACCTACACAGATACGCAGTATTTT. It encodes CASSSRDTYTDTQYF.

The rearrangement uses TRBV10-3 and TRBJ1-4; possibly TRBD1 for D (6 bases). Germline V CDR1 and CDR2: ENHRY, SYGVKD. The V gene lost 6 bases and the J gene lost 4 bases, with 15 bases spanning the gap. This CDR3 contains 15 residues. CDR3: CAIRKGGANNEKLFF. Here the CDR3 DNA reads TGTGCCATCAGAAAAGGGGGGGCAAATAATGAAAAACTGTTTTTT.

This chain joins TRBV7-2 and TRBJ2-3, with 9 nucleotides matching TRBD2. The CDR3 length is 15 residues. The germline CDR1 and CDR2 sequences are SGHTA and FQGNSA. V trimming: 5 bases; J trimming: 4 bases; junction bases outside the gene matches: 7. The chain's CDR3 is CASSRWREGADTQYF. The CDR3, as DNA: TGTGCCAGCAGCCGCTGGCGGGAGGGTGCAGATACGCAGTATTTT.

This clone was observed a single time. The chain uses TRBV10-1 and TRBJ2-3; D unclear. Trimming left V 2 bases short and J 3 bases short, with 9 bases between. The germline gives CDR1 WNHNN, CDR2 SYGVQD (reference sequence). CDR3 length equals 14 residues. CDR3 region: CASSERQTTDTQYF. DNA of the CDR3: TGCGCCAGCAGTGAGAGGCAGACTACAGATACGCAGTATTTT.

The genes are TRBV20-1 and TRBJ2-3, with D tentatively TRBD2 (6 bases). The CDR3 runs 11 residues. CDR1 is DFQATT and CDR2 is SNEGSKA in the germline V gene (reference sequence). The V and J ends lost 5 bases and 8 bases respectively, with 11 bases between them. This CDR3 is CSAGTLSTQYF. The CDR3 bases are TGCAGTGCTGGGACTTTGAGTACGCAGTATTTT.

The rearrangement links TRBV19 to TRBJ2-7; 8 positions match TRBD1. Looked up from germline, CDR1 is LNHDA and CDR2 is SQIVND (reference sequence). The CDR3 length is 13 residues. V shed 6 bases and J 7 bases; nucleotides not matched to a gene: 8. This chain's CDR3 is CASRDRDKVEQYF. The CDR3 region has the DNA TGTGCCAGTAGGGACAGGGATAAAGTGGAGCAGTACTTC.

The CDR3 nucleotides read TGCGCCAGCAGCTTGGGAACCTACTCCTACAATGAGCAGTTCTTC. This translates into CASSLGTYSYNEQFF. The chain joins TRBV5-1 to TRBJ2-1; D gene ambiguous. CDR3 length: 15 amino acids. Germline CDR1 reads SGHRS; CDR2 reads YFSETQ. V dropped 0 bases and J dropped 0 bases, with 7 bases sitting between them.

This clone showed up just a few times. This rearrangement joins TRBV5-4 to TRBJ1-2; D is ambiguous. The V end was cut by 1 base, the J end by 1 base, with 11 bases between. This CDR3 spans 15 amino acids. The germline V gene has CDR1 SGHNT and CDR2 YYREEE (reference sequence). CDR3 region: CASSLSIAYNYGYTF. The CDR3 DNA is TGTGCCAGCAGCTTGTCGATAGCCTATAACTATGGCTACACCTTC.

The V gene is TRBV30, the J gene TRBJ1-2; 10 bases are a match to TRBD1. The CDR3 extends over 15 amino acids. V gave up 0 bases and J gave up 6 bases; unmatched junction bases: 7. From germline, CDR1 is GTSNPN and CDR2 SVGIG (reference sequence). This CDR3 is CAWSVRGTGADGYTF. CDR3 DNA: TGTGCCTGGAGTGTACGAGGGACAGGGGCTGATGGCTACACCTTC. The full variable domain, with the rest looked up from reference TRBV30 and TRBJ1-2, is SQTIHQWPATLVQPVGSPLSLECTVEGTSNPNLYWYRQAAGRGLQLLFYSVGIGQISSEVPQNLSASRPQDRQFILSSKKLLLSDSGFYLCAWSVRGTGADGYTFGSGTRLTVV.

This clone was detected only a few times. This same CDR3 is encoded by further DNA sequences in the sample. This chain connects TRBV11-2 to TRBJ1-1; possibly TRBD1 for D (5 bases). V dropped 1 base and J dropped 1 base, with 10 bases sitting between them. CDR3 length: 15 residues. Germline CDR1 is SGHAT and CDR2 is FQNNGV. CDR3 in DNA: TGTGCCAGCAGCTTAGCTCCGGGGGGGAACACTGAAGCTTTCTTT. It encodes CASSLAPGGNTEAFF. Using reference TRBV11-2 and TRBJ1-1 for the parts outside the CDR3, the full variable domain is EAGVAQSPRYKIIEKRQSVAFWCNPISGHATLYWYQQILGQGPKLLIQFQNNGVVDDSQLPKDRFSAERLKGVDSTLKIQPAKLEDSAVYLCASSLAPGGNTEAFFGQGTRLTVV.

Ten or more counts support this clone. Other DNA sequences from this sample encode an identical CDR3 as well. The gene calls are TRBV7-2 and TRBJ1-3, with a weak D call TRBD1 (5 bases). Germline CDR1 reads SGHTA; CDR2 reads FQGNSA. The CDR3 length is 15 residues. With 2 bases removed from V and 0 bases from J, the gap between germline ends came to 8 bases. The CDR3 nucleotides are TGTGCCAGCAGCTTATCTGGGGGCTCTGGAAACACCATATATTTT. It yields the protein CASSLSGGSGNTIYF.

The V and J genes are TRBV18 and TRBJ2-7; D is perhaps TRBD2 (7 bases). Deletions cut 3 bases from V and 2 bases from J, with 14 bases between. This CDR3 comprises 15 residues. Germline V gene sequence: CDR1 KGHSH, CDR2 LQKENI. In nucleotides, the CDR3 is TGTGCCAGCTCACCCGAGGGAGGGGGGGCCTACGAGCAGTACTTC. Translated, it gives CASSPEGGGAYEQYF.

This clone was seen ten or more times. The DNA of the CDR3 is TGTGCCAGCAGCCCGGATGCAGCCTCTGGAAACACCATATATTTT. Translated: CASSPDAASGNTIYF. The rearrangement links TRBV5-4 to TRBJ1-3, with D unclear. The V end lost 4 bases, the J end lost 0 bases, and 11 bases lay between the germline ends. This CDR3 has 15 amino acids. Germline CDR1 and CDR2: SGHNT and YYREEE (reference sequence).

The J gene is TRBJ2-2, the V gene TRBV2; D unclear. The CDR3 extends over 13 amino acids. V dropped 9 bases and J dropped 8 bases, with 16 bases sitting between them. Germline V lookup: CDR1 SNHLY, CDR2 FYNNEI. The CDR3 bases are TGTGCCAGTCGACCCTCAGTTAGTGGGGAGCTGTTTTTT. Translating it yields CASRPSVSGELFF.

In this sample, this clone turned up once. The J gene is TRBJ1-1, the V gene TRBV6-5; the D gene is possibly TRBD1 (6 bases). CDR1 and CDR2 (germline): MNHEY, SVGAGI. V was pared by 0 bases and J by 4 bases, with 12 bases between. The CDR3 is made up of 15 amino acids. CDR3: CASSYSRLGGTEAFF. DNA for the CDR3: TGTGCCAGCAGTTACTCGAGGCTAGGGGGCACTGAAGCTTTCTTT.

The V gene is TRBV7-2, the J gene TRBJ2-6, with 9 bases that match TRBD1. CDR1 is SGHTA and CDR2 is FQGNSA in the germline V gene. The ends lost 4 bases at V and 2 bases at J; junction bases unmatched: 6. There are 17 residues in the CDR3. CDR3 bases: TGTGCCAGCAGCTCCGGGACAGGGTTTACTGGGGCCAACGTCCTGACTTTC. Residues: CASSSGTGFTGANVLTF.

The V gene is TRBV7-6, the J gene TRBJ1-2, with D perhaps matching TRBD1 (5 bases). CDR1 and CDR2 (germline): SGHVS, FNYEAQ. Trimming took off 2 bases at V and 7 bases at J, with 14 bases between the two ends. This CDR3 has 14 amino acids. CDR3 in amino acids: CASSLNLGESGYTF. CDR3 nucleotide sequence: TGTGCCAGCAGCTTAAATCTGGGGGAGAGTGGCTACACCTTC.

A few counts support this clone. This CDR3 is also generated by other DNA sequences in the sample. The chain links TRBV5-6 to TRBJ2-5; the match to TRBD2 covers 7 bases. Trimming removed 2 bases from V and 4 bases from J; junction bases left unmatched: 8. Per the germline V gene, CDR1 is SGHDT and CDR2 is YYEEEE. This CDR3 has 15 amino acids. CDR3 sequence (DNA): TGTGCCAGCAGCTTTTATCCTAGCGGAAGAGAGACCCAGTACTTC. The encoded protein is CASSFYPSGRETQYF.

This clone showed up just once. The gene calls are TRBV7-9 and TRBJ2-1, with a tentative D call TRBD2 (6 bases). The V end was cut by 6 bases, the J end by 8 bases, with 17 bases between. The CDR3 totals 14 residues. Per the germline V gene, CDR1 is SEHNR and CDR2 is FQNEAQ (reference sequence). The CDR3 DNA reads as TGTGCCAGCAGACGGGGGTCTCCTTCGGATGAGCAGTTCTTC. It specifies CASRRGSPSDEQFF.

V usage is TRBV5-4 and J usage is TRBJ2-3; 14 positions match TRBD2. Trimming removed 4 bases from V and 4 bases from J; junction bases left unmatched: 2. The V gene's germline CDR1 is SGHNT and CDR2 YYREEE (reference sequence). This CDR3 contains 15 residues. The CDR3 here is CASSLTSGRADTQYF. The CDR3 DNA reads TGTGCCAGCAGCCTGACTAGCGGGAGGGCAGATACGCAGTATTTT. The complete variable domain, with remaining parts taken from reference TRBV5-4 and TRBJ2-3, reads ETGVTQSPTHLIKTRGQQVTLRCSSQSGHNTVSWYQQALGQGPQFIFQYYREEENGRGNFPPRFSGLQFPNYSSELNVNALELDDSALYLCASSLTSGRADTQYFGPGTRLTVL.

V usage is TRBV5-4 and J usage is TRBJ1-2, with TRBD1 identical over 8 bases. The CDR3 has 14 amino acids. The germline V gene has CDR1 SGHNT and CDR2 YYREEE (reference sequence). With V trimmed by 3 bases and J by 4 bases, 5 bases remained unmatched. CDR3 sequence (DNA): TGTGCCAGCAGCTCCTCCGACAGGGGCTATGGCTACACCTTC. Translated, it gives CASSSSDRGYGYTF.

The gene calls are TRBV10-3 and TRBJ1-2, with TRBD1 matching 7 bases. Trimming took 9 bases from V and 0 from J; bases not matched to a gene: 10. Germline CDR1 reads ENHRY; CDR2 reads SYGVKD. The CDR3 contains 15 residues. CDR3 protein: CAIRRDSNSNYGYTF. The DNA of the CDR3 is TGTGCCATACGCCGGGACAGTAATTCTAACTATGGCTACACCTTC.

V and J are TRBV7-9 and TRBJ1-1; no definite D call. Germline V lookup: CDR1 SEHNR, CDR2 FQNEAQ (reference sequence). The length of the CDR3 is 13 residues. Between the trimmed V and J ends, which lost 4 bases and 11 bases, there was a span of 17 bases. The CDR3 DNA reads as TGTGCCAGCAGCTATCCAGGCGTTACGAATGCTTTCTTT. Translation gives CASSYPGVTNAFF.

V and J are TRBV25-1 and TRBJ2-3; 11 positions match TRBD2. Germline CDR1 reads MGHDK; CDR2 reads SYGVNS. The CDR3 covers 16 residues. Germline trimming cut 3 bases from V and 0 bases from J; bases unmatched to any gene: 2. The CDR3 reads CASSEASGRSTDTQYF. The CDR3 DNA reads as TGTGCCAGCAGTGAGGCTAGCGGGAGGAGCACAGATACGCAGTATTTT.